The 3 T cell receptor beta chains in this list originate from one sample, sequenced in a study of blood T cell repertoires in COVID-19. TCRdb keeps only in-frame clones here, not all; method: immunoSEQ multiplex PCR. The sample has 90,000 to 150,000 clones, approximately 87% seen once; the top ten hold 7.5% to 9%. Material: peripheral blood. Source of these receptors: a man aged 65-85 years who had recovered from COVID-19.

V gene TRBV7-9 combines with J gene TRBJ2-7; no clear D gene. CDR1 SEHNR and CDR2 FQNEAQ come from the germline V gene (reference sequence). V lost 5 bases, J lost 3 bases, and 17 bases lay in between. The CDR3 runs 15 residues. CDR3 DNA: TGTGCCAGCAGCCCTACGAGTAGCTGGGTCTACGAGCAGTACTTC. Protein sequence: CASSPTSSWVYEQYF.

The DNA for the CDR3 is TGTGCCAGCAGTCCCGGTTTGTATGGCTACACCTTC. Translation: CASSPGLYGYTF. The V call is TRBV12-3 or TRBV12-4, the J call TRBJ1-2; no reliable D call. V was shortened by 5 bases and J by 5 bases, with 9 bases between the two germline ends. The CDR3 length is 12 residues.

The rearrangement joins TRBV6-1 to TRBJ2-7; 9 positions agree with TRBD1. The CDR3 loop spans 17 amino acids. The junction had 11 bases not matched to a gene; V was cut back by 2 bases and J by 3 bases. Per the germline V gene, CDR1 is MNHNS and CDR2 is SASEGT. The CDR3 is CASSERGQGFQVYEQYF. In DNA, the CDR3 is TGTGCCAGCAGTGAAAGAGGACAGGGGTTCCAAGTCTACGAGCAGTACTTC.